A selection of T cell receptor beta chains follows, all from one sample in a study of CD8 T cells in ankylosing spondylitis. TCRdb reanalysed the 5' RACE reads using MiXCR and keeps one entry per CDR3 protein. The sample includes more than 500,000 distinct CDR3 sequences, roughly 5.2% of them seen just once. The sample taken for sequencing was blood, either unsorted or a sorted T cell fraction (not recorded which). The receptors come from a male donor with ankylosing spondylitis. The CDR3 runs from the conserved cysteine through the conserved F or W. Fields, in order: D gene, clone size, V gene, J gene, CDR3 length, CDR3 protein, CDR3 DNA. A D gene is named only where the DNA matches it firmly. A clone size is listed for some rows: how often the clone was seen (once, few, many), or a class if it is expanded.

D gene: TRBD1
clone size: .
V gene: TRBV4-3
J gene: TRBJ2-4
CDR3 length: 17
CDR3 protein: CASSQEPGQGQGNIQYF
CDR3 DNA: TGCGCCAGCAGCCAAGAGCCCGGACAGGGACAGGGAAACATTCAGTACTTC

D gene: TRBD1
clone size: many
V gene: TRBV27
J gene: TRBJ2-7
CDR3 length: 15
CDR3 protein: CASSATRTGGFGRYF
CDR3 DNA: TGTGCCAGCAGTGCCACCCGGACAGGGGGCTTTGGACGGTACTTC

D gene: .
clone size: many
V gene: TRBV5-6
J gene: TRBJ2-3
CDR3 length: 15
CDR3 protein: CASSFGPASTDTQYF
CDR3 DNA: TGTGCCAGCAGCTTTGGGCCTGCCTCCACAGATACGCAGTATTTT

D gene: .
clone size: many
V gene: TRBV5-1
J gene: TRBJ2-7
CDR3 length: 14
CDR3 protein: CASSFSSGTYEQYF
CDR3 DNA: TGTGCCAGCAGTTTTTCATCGGGGACCTACGAGCAGTACTTC

D gene: .
clone size: many
V gene: TRBV7-2
J gene: TRBJ1-2
CDR3 length: 14
CDR3 protein: CASSLEVGNYGYTF
CDR3 DNA: TGTGCCAGCAGCTTAGAGGTGGGGAACTATGGCTACACCTTC

D gene: .
clone size: many
V gene: TRBV5-1
J gene: TRBJ2-2
CDR3 length: 12
CDR3 protein: CASSLALGELFF
CDR3 DNA: TGCGCCAGCAGCTTGGCCCTCGGGGAGCTGTTTTTT

D gene: .
clone size: many
V gene: TRBV27
J gene: TRBJ1-1
CDR3 length: 13
CDR3 protein: CASSGALYTEAFF
CDR3 DNA: TGTGCCAGCAGTGGGGCCCTTTACACTGAAGCTTTCTTT

D gene: .
clone size: many
V gene: TRBV10-1
J gene: TRBJ2-1
CDR3 length: 14
CDR3 protein: CASTDSYSYNEQFF
CDR3 DNA: TGCGCCAGCACCGACAGCTACTCCTACAATGAGCAGTTCTTC

D gene: .
clone size: .
V gene: TRBV7-8
J gene: TRBJ2-2
CDR3 length: 14
CDR3 protein: CASSRVMGTGELFF
CDR3 DNA: TGTGCCAGCAGTAGGGTTATGGGCACCGGGGAGCTGTTTTTT

D gene: TRBD1
clone size: many
V gene: TRBV20-1
J gene: TRBJ2-5
CDR3 length: 12
CDR3 protein: CSAPDRGRTQYF
CDR3 DNA: TGCAGTGCCCCCGACAGGGGGAGAACCCAGTACTTC

D gene: TRBD1
clone size: many
V gene: TRBV5-5
J gene: TRBJ2-7
CDR3 length: 15
CDR3 protein: CASSAGTALTYEQYF
CDR3 DNA: TGTGCCAGCAGCGCCGGGACAGCACTTACCTACGAGCAGTACTTC

D gene: .
clone size: many
V gene: TRBV20-1
J gene: TRBJ1-2
CDR3 length: 14
CDR3 protein: CSARDRISSYGYTF
CDR3 DNA: TGCAGTGCTAGAGATCGGATTTCGAGCTATGGCTACACCTTC

D gene: .
clone size: many
V gene: TRBV5-1
J gene: TRBJ2-4
CDR3 length: 13
CDR3 protein: CASSGSGFNIQYF
CDR3 DNA: TGCGCCAGCAGCGGAAGCGGGTTCAACATTCAGTACTTC

D gene: .
clone size: few
V gene: TRBV6-1
J gene: TRBJ2-3
CDR3 length: 15
CDR3 protein: CASSPQIVFTDTQYF
CDR3 DNA: TGTGCCAGCAGCCCGCAGATAGTCTTCACAGATACGCAGTATTTT

D gene: TRBD2
clone size: many
V gene: TRBV6-1
J gene: TRBJ2-5
CDR3 length: 15
CDR3 protein: CAIARGLAARGTQYF
CDR3 DNA: TGTGCCATCGCCCGGGGACTAGCAGCCCGGGGGACCCAGTACTTC

D gene: .
clone size: many
V gene: TRBV7-6
J gene: TRBJ1-4
CDR3 length: 15
CDR3 protein: CASSLVGGGNEKLFF
CDR3 DNA: TGTGCCAGCAGCTTAGTCGGGGGCGGCAATGAAAAACTGTTTTTT

D gene: .
clone size: many
V gene: TRBV27
J gene: TRBJ2-7
CDR3 length: 13
CDR3 protein: CASSLEWGYEQYF
CDR3 DNA: TGTGCCAGCAGTTTAGAGTGGGGATACGAGCAGTACTTC

D gene: .
clone size: many
V gene: TRBV25-1
J gene: TRBJ1-1
CDR3 length: 15
CDR3 protein: CASSELAAPNTEAFF
CDR3 DNA: TGTGCCAGCAGTGAATTAGCAGCGCCTAACACTGAAGCTTTCTTT

D gene: TRBD1
clone size: .
V gene: TRBV4-3
J gene: TRBJ2-5
CDR3 length: 14
CDR3 protein: CASSQDLQGATQYF
CDR3 DNA: TGCGCCAGCAGCCAAGATCTGCAGGGGGCGACCCAGTACTTC

D gene: .
clone size: many
V gene: TRBV20-1
J gene: TRBJ1-1
CDR3 length: 14
CDR3 protein: CSALQGPVNTEAFF
CDR3 DNA: TGCAGTGCCCTGCAGGGCCCGGTGAACACTGAAGCTTTCTTT